This T cell receptor (beta chain) was recovered during a study of blood T cell repertoires in COVID-19. Overall study: Samples of COVID-19 (acute and convalescent) were obtained from the United States, Italy and Spain. From T cells, B-cell-depleted T cells, or PBMCs came the material, which was cDNA or gDNA.

Study processing details: Counts of nucleated cells, estimated from reference gene primer amplification, were obtained. Here immunoSEQ multiplex PCR was the method, and the copy in TCRdb shows in-frame clones only, minus some. That table gives V, J and clone size, and the DNA gave D and trimming. The sample carries about 250,000 clones, over 80% recorded once. Sequencing was performed on peripheral blood. The sequence was obtained from a woman in her sixties or seventies with active or convalescent COVID-19.

As DNA, the CDR3 is TGTGCCAGCAGCTTAGGAAGGCTAGCGGGACAAGAGACCCAGTACTTC. Its protein product is CASSLGRLAGQETQYF. This chain uses TRBV11-3 with TRBJ2-5; 9 bases are shared with TRBD2. J lost 2 bases, V lost 1 base, and 5 bases had no gene match. Looked up from germline, CDR1 is SGHNT and CDR2 is YENEEA. CDR3 size: 16 residues.